The clone carrying this TCR beta chain was counted once. The record originates from a study of OX40 agonist ivuxolimab in advanced cancers. Sequencing used immunoSEQ multiplex PCR; TCRdb keeps in-frame clones, though not all of them. The top ten clones hold 1.5% to 2% of a sample with 95,000 to 100,000 clones, roughly 88% of them seen once. The sequence was collected from an adult with an advanced solid tumor such as melanoma, head and neck, liver or kidney cancer. This specimen was CD4+ or CD8+ T cells sorted from blood, taken in a trial of the OX40 agonist ivuxolimab.

The CDR3, as DNA: TGTGCCTGGAGCGGACAGGGATGGACTGAAGCTTTCTTT. Translated: CAWSGQGWTEAFF. This chain uses TRBV30 with TRBJ1-1; the match to TRBD1 covers 8 bases. The germline CDR1 and CDR2 sequences are GTSNPN and SVGIG (reference sequence). The ends lost 3 bases at V and 5 bases at J; junction bases unmatched: 5. The CDR3 extends over 13 amino acids.